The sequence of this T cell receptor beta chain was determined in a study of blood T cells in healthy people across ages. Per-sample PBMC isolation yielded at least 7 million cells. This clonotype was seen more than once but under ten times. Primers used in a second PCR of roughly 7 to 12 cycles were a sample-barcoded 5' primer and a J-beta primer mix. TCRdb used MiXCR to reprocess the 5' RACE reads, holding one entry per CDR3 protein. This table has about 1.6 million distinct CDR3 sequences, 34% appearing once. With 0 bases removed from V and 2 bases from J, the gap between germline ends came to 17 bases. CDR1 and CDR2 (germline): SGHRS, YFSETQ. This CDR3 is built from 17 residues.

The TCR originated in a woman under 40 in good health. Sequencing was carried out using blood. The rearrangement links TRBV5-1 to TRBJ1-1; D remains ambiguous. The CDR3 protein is CASSLDRGRVSNTEAFF. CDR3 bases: TGCGCCAGCAGCTTGGACCGCGGAAGGGTCTCTAACACTGAAGCTTTCTTT.